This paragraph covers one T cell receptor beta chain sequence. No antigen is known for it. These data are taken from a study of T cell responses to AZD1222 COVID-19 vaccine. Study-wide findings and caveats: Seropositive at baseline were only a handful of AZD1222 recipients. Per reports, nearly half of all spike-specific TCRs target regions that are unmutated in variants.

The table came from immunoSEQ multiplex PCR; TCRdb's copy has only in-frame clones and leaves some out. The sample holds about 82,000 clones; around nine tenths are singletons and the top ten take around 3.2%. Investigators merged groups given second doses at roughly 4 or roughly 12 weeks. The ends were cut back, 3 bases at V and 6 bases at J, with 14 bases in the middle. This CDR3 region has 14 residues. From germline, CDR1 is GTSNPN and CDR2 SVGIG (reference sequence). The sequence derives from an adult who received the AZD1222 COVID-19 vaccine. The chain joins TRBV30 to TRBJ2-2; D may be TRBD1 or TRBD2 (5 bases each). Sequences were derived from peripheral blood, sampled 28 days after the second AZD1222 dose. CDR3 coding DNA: TGTGCCTGGAGGGCCGGGACCTCCGCCGGGGAGCTGTTTTTT. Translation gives CAWRAGTSAGELFF.